This T cell receptor (beta chain) was recorded in a study of shared clonotypes between healthy human individuals. The data were produced by immunoSEQ multiplex PCR, yet TCRdb's version contains in-frame clones alone and is incomplete. There are 1,400,000 or so clones in the sample; approximately 98.5% occur only once, and over 0.3% lies in the top ten. Germline V gene sequence: CDR1 SGHRS, CDR2 YFSETQ. The CDR3 sequence is 15 residues long. The V end lost 4 bases, the J end lost 4 bases, and 17 bases lay between the germline ends. In its sample, this clone was seen once. The sequenced sample consisted of naive CD4+ T cells sorted from blood. Subset: CD45RA+ positively selected. The rearrangement joins TRBV5-1 to TRBJ1-1; D is unresolved. The clonotype comes from a young man in good health. CDR3 coding DNA: TGCGCCAGCAGCGCCCAGGCCTTGTTGGGCACTGAAGCTTTCTTT. Amino acid sequence: CASSAQALLGTEAFF.